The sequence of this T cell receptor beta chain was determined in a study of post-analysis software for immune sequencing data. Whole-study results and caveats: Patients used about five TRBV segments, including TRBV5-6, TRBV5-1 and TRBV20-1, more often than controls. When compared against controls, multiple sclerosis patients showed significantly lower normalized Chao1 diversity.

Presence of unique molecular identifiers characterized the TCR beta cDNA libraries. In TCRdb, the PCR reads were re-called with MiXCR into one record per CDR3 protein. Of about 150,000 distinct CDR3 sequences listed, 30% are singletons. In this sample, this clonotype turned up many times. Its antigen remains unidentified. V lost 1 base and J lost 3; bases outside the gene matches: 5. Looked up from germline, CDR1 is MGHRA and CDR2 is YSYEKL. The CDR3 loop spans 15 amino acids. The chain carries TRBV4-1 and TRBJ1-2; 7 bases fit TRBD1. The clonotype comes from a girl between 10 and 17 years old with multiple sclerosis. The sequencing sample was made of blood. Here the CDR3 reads CASSQVGTVYYGYTF. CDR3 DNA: TGCGCCAGCAGCCAAGTGGGGACAGTTTACTATGGCTACACCTTC.